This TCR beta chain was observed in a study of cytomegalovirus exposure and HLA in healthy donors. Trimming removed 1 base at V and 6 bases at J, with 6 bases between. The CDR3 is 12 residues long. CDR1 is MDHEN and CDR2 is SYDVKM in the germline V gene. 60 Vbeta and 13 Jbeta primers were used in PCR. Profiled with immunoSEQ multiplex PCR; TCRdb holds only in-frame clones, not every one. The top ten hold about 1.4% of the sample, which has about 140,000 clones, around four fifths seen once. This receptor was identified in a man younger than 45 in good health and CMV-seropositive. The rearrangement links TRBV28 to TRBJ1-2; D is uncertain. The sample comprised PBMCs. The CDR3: CASSLLSNGYTF. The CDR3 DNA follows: TGTGCCAGCAGTTTATTGAGTAATGGCTACACCTTC.